This TCR beta chain was captured by sequencing in a study of PD-L1 blockade in urothelial cancer. Background on the study: Blood samples had a median of approximately 140,000 T cells, 75,000 or so unique TCRs, and clonality approximately 0.08.

Time point defined: pretreatment peripheral blood. Patients' cancers were locally advanced or metastatic urothelial carcinomas. Sequencing used immunoSEQ multiplex PCR; TCRdb keeps in-frame clones, though not all of them. The profile shows around 100,000 clones, 85% to 90% of them singletons. The germline gives CDR1 MNHNS, CDR2 SASEGT. V was trimmed by 4 bases and J by 3 bases, leaving 13 bases between them. This CDR3 has 16 amino acids. V is TRBV6-1 and J is TRBJ2-6; D not certain. This TCR came from a man aged 60 to 75 with urothelial cancer. The sample in question was PBMCs, obtained around atezolizumab (anti-PD-L1) treatment. The CDR3 region is CASSAATRSGANVLTF. The CDR3 nucleotides read TGTGCCAGCAGTGCTGCTACAAGGAGTGGGGCCAACGTCCTGACTTTC.